This TCR beta chain was captured in a study of OX40 agonist ivuxolimab in advanced cancers. Trimming cost V 5 bases and J 7 bases, with 5 bases left between them. Germline V CDR1 and CDR2: MRHNA, SNTAGT. CDR3 length equals 11 residues. Generated by immunoSEQ multiplex PCR, the TCRdb table keeps only in-frame clones and is missing some. The sample gives 65,000 to 70,000 clones, approximately 86% of which show up once; approximately 2.6% is in the top ten. This TCR derives from an adult with an advanced solid tumor such as melanoma, head and neck, liver or kidney cancer. The chain carries TRBV6-4 and TRBJ2-2, with no clear D. The source was CD4+ or CD8+ T cells sorted from blood, collected in a trial of the OX40 agonist ivuxolimab. CDR3 nucleotide sequence: TGTGCCAGCAGTTTTAACGGGGAGCTGTTTTTT. It yields the protein CASSFNGELFF.